This TCR beta chain was sequenced for a study of blood T cell repertoires in COVID-19. Overall study context: From the United States, Italy and Spain came samples of acute and convalescent COVID-19. T cells, B-cell-depleted T cells, or PBMCs provided the cDNA or gDNA that served as material.

Original analysis: Reference gene primer amplification in the assay estimated nucleated cell counts. TCRdb's copy holds only in-frame clones and misses some; the assay was immunoSEQ multiplex PCR. V and J calls and clone size follow that table, whereas D and trimming were derived from the DNA. The sample lists 74,000 or so clones; 75% to 90% were seen once. This clone is labeled as medium-sized. This receptor was obtained from a human donor in a cohort sampled during active COVID-19. Sequenced input: peripheral blood.

DNA for the CDR3: TGTGCCAGCAGCCCCCTCCAGTGGCAGGGGGGTAACACCATATATTTT. This gives the protein CASSPLQWQGGNTIYF. The chain links TRBV7-9 to TRBJ1-3; 7 positions match TRBD1. V shed 5 bases and J 7 bases; nucleotides not matched to a gene: 14. The V gene's germline CDR1 is SEHNR and CDR2 FQNEAQ (reference sequence). The CDR3 has 16 residues. The full variable domain, completed using reference TRBV7-9 and TRBJ1-3, is DTGVSQNPRHKITKRGQNVTFRCDPISEHNRLYWYRQTLGQGPEFLTYFQNEAQLEKSRLLSDRFSAERPKGSFSTLEIQRTEQGDSAMYLCASSPLQWQGGNTIYFGEGSWLTVV.